The 30 T cell receptor beta chains listed next were all sequenced from one sample in a study of blood T cell repertoires in COVID-19 (dated by TCRdb to the early 2020s). The protocol used for the library was the immunoSEQ multiplex PCR assay. Drawn from immuneACCESS, this table holds only the in-frame rearrangements with V and J called that TCRdb kept. Clones are partly lost; checked studies trace under half to an unresolved V gene and leave the rest unexplained. This sample holds a few hundred thousand clones; around 88% were observed only once. Roughly 14% of the sample rests with the top ten. The sequencing input was PBMCs or T cells enriched from blood (not recorded which). The source of these receptors is a woman aged 50 to 60 with acute COVID-19.

The J gene is TRBJ2-1, the V gene TRBV7-8, with D possibly being TRBD2 (5 bases). The CDR3 contains 14 residues. V was shortened by 2 bases and J by 3 bases, with 8 bases between the two germline ends. The germline CDR1 and CDR2 sequences are SGHVS and FQNEAQ. In DNA form, the CDR3 reads TGTGCCAGCAGCTTATCCGGGAACTACAATGAGCAGTTCTTC. It codes for CASSLSGNYNEQFF.

The CDR3 spells CASSLTGLARLREETQYF. The CDR3 nucleotides are TGTGCCAGCAGCCTAACTGGACTAGCCCGCCTAAGGGAAGAGACCCAGTACTTC. The J gene is TRBJ2-5, the V gene TRBV4-2; 8 nucleotides agree with TRBD2. CDR1 and CDR2 (germline): LGHNA, YNFKEQ. The CDR3 spans 18 residues. Trimming at V came to 4 bases and at J to 3 bases, leaving 16 bases not matched to a gene.

This clone appeared a few times. The chain employs TRBV7-2 and TRBJ1-3; 7 nucleotides agree with TRBD1. Germline assignment: CDR1 SGHTA and CDR2 FQGNSA. CDR3 length: 16 amino acids. With 5 bases clipped from V and 2 bases from J, the junction kept 9 bases outside the gene matches. The CDR3 loop reads CASSRGNQGAGNTIYF. CDR3 nucleotides: TGTGCCAGCAGCAGGGGCAATCAGGGGGCTGGAAACACCATATATTTT. Full variable domain (outside the CDR3, taken from reference TRBV7-2 and TRBJ1-3): GAGVSQSPSNKVTEKGKDVELRCDPISGHTALYWYRQSLGQGLEFLIYFQGNSAPDKSGLPSDRFSAERTGGSVSTLTIQRTQQEDSAVYLCASSRGNQGAGNTIYFGEGSWLTVV.

The genes are TRBV28 and TRBJ2-7; 7 nucleotides agree with TRBD2. This CDR3 is built from 15 residues. V gave up 5 bases and J gave up 0 bases; unmatched junction bases: 7. CDR1 is MDHEN, CDR2 SYDVKM, per germline. CDR3 loop: CASSPSSGASYEQYF. In DNA form, the CDR3 reads TGTGCCAGCAGTCCATCTAGCGGAGCCTCCTACGAGCAGTACTTC.

This sequence joins TRBV5-5 and TRBJ2-3; D not certain. The germline gives CDR1 SGHKS, CDR2 YYEKEE (reference sequence). The germline V and J ends were trimmed by 0 bases and 9 bases, with 8 bases remaining between them. The CDR3 has 12 residues. For the CDR3, the DNA is TGTGCCAGCAGCTTGGCCTTCCAGACGCAGTATTTT. It encodes CASSLAFQTQYF.

The chain joins TRBV2 to TRBJ1-5; no clear D gene. The CDR3 is made up of 14 amino acids. Trimming took 1 base from V and 7 from J, leaving 11 bases between them. Per germline, CDR1 SNHLY and CDR2 FYNNEI. This CDR3 is CASSEVSQYQPQHF. As DNA, the CDR3 is TGTGCCAGCAGTGAAGTATCGCAGTACCAGCCCCAGCATTTT.

The rearrangement links TRBV13 to TRBJ2-7, with D perhaps matching TRBD1 (6 bases). The V end lost 3 bases, the J end lost 4 bases, and 13 bases lay between the germline ends. CDR3 length: 14 amino acids. Germline CDR1 PRHDT, CDR2 FYEKMQ (reference sequence). The CDR3 nucleotides are TGTGCCAGCAGCTTGGGACAAAGGGCTTACGAGCAGTACTTC. Translated, it gives CASSLGQRAYEQYF.

Concerning this clone: The junction differs from germline at one of its ends, possibly a read error. The V call is TRBV7-2, the J call TRBJ2-4; D is unresolved. The CDR3 length is 18 residues. Germline V gene lookup returns CDR1 SGHTA and CDR2 FQGNSA. CDR3: CASSLGGSTYKAKNVQYF. Written as DNA, the CDR3 is TGTGCCAGCAGCTTAGGAGGCAGCACCTACAAAGCCAAAAACGTTCAGTACTTC.

V usage is TRBV4-2 and J usage is TRBJ2-7, with TRBD2 matching 14 bases. In germline, CDR1 is LGHNA, CDR2 YNFKEQ. Trimming cost V 1 base and J 5 bases; bases outside gene matches: 1. The CDR3 consists of 15 residues. CDR3 residues: CASSQVGLAGDEQYF. The CDR3 nucleotides read TGTGCCAGCAGCCAAGTGGGACTAGCGGGAGACGAGCAGTACTTC.

V gene TRBV28 combines with J gene TRBJ2-5, with TRBD1 identical over 8 bases. V lost 4 bases and J lost 3; bases outside the gene matches: 4. CDR3 length equals 14 residues. The germline gives CDR1 MDHEN, CDR2 SYDVKM. The CDR3 DNA reads TGTGCCAGCAGTTCGCCGGACAGGGAAGAGACCCAGTACTTC. Translated, it gives CASSSPDREETQYF.

This rearrangement joins TRBV28 to TRBJ1-5, with D perhaps TRBD1 (5 bases). Germline V gene sequence: CDR1 MDHEN, CDR2 SYDVKM. The length of the CDR3 is 15 residues. V was trimmed by 5 bases and J by 1 base, leaving 12 bases between them. The CDR3 reads CASSPTGRSNQPQHF. In DNA, the CDR3 is TGTGCCAGCAGTCCTACAGGTCGGAGCAATCAGCCCCAGCATTTT.

The V gene is TRBV7-9, the J gene TRBJ1-5; D is uncertain. Germline V gene sequence: CDR1 SEHNR, CDR2 FQNEAQ (reference sequence). Trimming left V 5 bases short and J 6 bases short, with 11 bases between. The CDR3 contains 13 residues. CDR3 bases: TGTGCCAGCAGCCATGAAGCGAGTCAGCCCCAGCATTTT. The encoded protein is CASSHEASQPQHF.

The rearrangement links TRBV7-9 to TRBJ2-1; D uncertain. CDR1 and CDR2 from the germline V gene are SEHNR and FQNEAQ (reference sequence). The CDR3 covers 15 residues. The germline V and J ends were trimmed by 5 bases and 2 bases, with 13 bases remaining between them. Here the CDR3 reads CASSLNYPTYNEQFF. The CDR3 DNA sequence: TGTGCCAGCAGCCTAAACTACCCCACCTACAATGAGCAGTTCTTC.

The chain links TRBV6-5 to TRBJ1-6; D gene ambiguous. Germline loops: CDR1 MNHEY, CDR2 SVGAGI. This CDR3 is 15 amino acids long. Trimming shortened V by 7 bases and J by 0 bases, and 10 bases separated the two germline ends. In DNA, the CDR3 is TGTGCCAGCAAAAGGGAGTCCTCCTATAATTCACCCCTCCACTTT. The encoded protein is CASKRESSYNSPLHF.

The rearrangement uses TRBV19 and TRBJ2-3; D possibly corresponds to TRBD2 (6 bases). The V end was cut by 7 bases, the J end by 6 bases, with 14 bases between. Germline V gene lookup returns CDR1 LNHDA and CDR2 SQIVND (reference sequence). CDR3 size: 13 residues. In DNA form, the CDR3 reads TGTGCCAGTAACCCGGGAGCTTGGGATACGCAGTATTTT. This sequence encodes CASNPGAWDTQYF.

The CDR3 DNA follows: TGTGCCAGCAGCACTTACCGCTACGAGCAGTACTTC. Its protein product is CASSTYRYEQYF. V usage is TRBV5-6 and J usage is TRBJ2-7, with no clear D. Germline CDR1 reads SGHDT; CDR2 reads YYEEEE. V lost 4 bases, J lost 3 bases, and 8 bases lay in between. The length of the CDR3 is 12 residues.

The V and J genes are TRBV25-1 and TRBJ1-4, with TRBD1 identical over 8 bases. The CDR3 extends over 15 amino acids. Trimming took 5 bases from V and 6 from J; bases not matched to a gene: 8. Germline V CDR1 and CDR2: MGHDK, SYGVNS. The CDR3 DNA reads as TGTGCCAGCAGTCCCTGGACAGGGACAGATGAAAAACTGTTTTTT. This encodes CASSPWTGTDEKLFF.

The rearrangement links TRBV20-1 to TRBJ2-5, with a tentative D call TRBD2 (5 bases). The germline V gene encodes CDR1 DFQATT and CDR2 SNEGSKA (reference sequence). Trimming removed 3 bases from V and 2 bases from J, with 7 bases in between. The CDR3 is 12 residues long. The CDR3 region is CSASSGQETQYF. The CDR3 nucleotides are TGCAGTGCTAGTTCGGGGCAAGAGACCCAGTACTTC.

The chain recombines TRBV27 with TRBJ2-1; 8 bases are a match to TRBD2. The CDR3 has 16 amino acids. V dropped 3 bases and J dropped 6; count of bases not matched to a gene: 10. Germline-derived CDR1 and CDR2 are MNHEY and SMNVEV (reference sequence). The CDR3 nucleotides are TGTGCCAGCAGTTTTTTTGGAATCGGGAGGGCCAATGAGCAGTTCTTC. This encodes CASSFFGIGRANEQFF.

The V gene is TRBV28, the J gene TRBJ1-4; D might be TRBD1 (5 bases). The CDR3 runs 17 residues. The germline V gene encodes CDR1 MDHEN and CDR2 SYDVKM. The V end lost 1 base, the J end lost 4 bases, and 16 bases lay between the germline ends. CDR3: CASSLSPDNPGNEKLFF. The CDR3 DNA sequence: TGTGCCAGCAGTTTATCCCCGGACAACCCCGGTAATGAAAAACTGTTTTTT.

This chain links TRBV27 with TRBJ1-1; TRBD1 might be the D (6 bases). V dropped 0 bases and J dropped 5 bases, with 13 bases sitting between them. CDR1 is MNHEY and CDR2 is SMNVEV in the germline V gene (reference sequence). CDR3 length equals 15 residues. The CDR3 reads CASSLSIQGKTEAFF. The CDR3 DNA is TGTGCCAGCAGTTTATCGATTCAGGGGAAGACTGAAGCTTTCTTT.

V is TRBV3-1 (or the pseudogene TRBV3-2) and J is TRBJ1-5; D may be TRBD1 (6 bases). The CDR3 spans 15 residues. CDR1 is LGHDT, CDR2 YNNKEL, per germline (reference sequence). V lost 4 bases to trimming and J lost 2 bases, with 12 bases between them. Here the CDR3 reads CASSRRGGGNQPQHF. CDR3 coding DNA: TGTGCCAGCAGCCGCAGGGGAGGGGGCAATCAGCCCCAGCATTTT.

V and J are TRBV5-1 and TRBJ2-3; the match to TRBD2 covers 8 bases. The CDR3 consists of 15 residues. Unmatched junction bases numbered 17, after V lost 4 bases and J lost 13 bases. CDR1 and CDR2 (germline): SGHRS, YFSETQ. The CDR3 loop reads CASSPVGLVNRYEYF. CDR3 DNA: TGCGCCAGCAGCCCGGTGGGACTAGTCAACAGATACGAGTATTTT.

The chain couples TRBV15 to TRBJ2-4, with TRBD2 identical over 9 bases. The V and J ends lost 9 bases and 4 bases, in that order; junction bases with no gene match: 10. Germline assignment: CDR1 LNHNV and CDR2 YYDKDF (reference sequence). CDR3 length: 15 residues. CDR3 nucleotides: TGTGCCACAGACAGCGGGAGGAATCGGAAAAACATTCAGTACTTC. Protein: CATDSGRNRKNIQYF.

This chain uses TRBV7-2 with TRBJ2-3, with 10 bases fitting TRBD2. Germline loops: CDR1 SGHTA, CDR2 FQGNSA. The ends lost 1 base at V and 4 bases at J; junction bases unmatched: 5. The CDR3 sequence is 16 residues long. The CDR3 region has the DNA TGTGCCAGCAGCTTAGTGAGCGGGGGGGGCGCAGATACGCAGTATTTT. As protein: CASSLVSGGGADTQYF.

J is TRBJ1-1 and V is TRBV28; D is ambiguous. Trimming removed 2 bases from V and 5 bases from J, with 12 bases in between. The germline V gene has CDR1 MDHEN and CDR2 SYDVKM. This CDR3 region has 14 residues. As DNA, the CDR3 is TGTGCCAGCAGTTTACGGGTTCAAAAAACTGAAGCTTTCTTT. Translation: CASSLRVQKTEAFF.

This clone was picked up a small number of times. The V and J genes are TRBV9 and TRBJ1-6; possibly TRBD1 for D (6 bases). The CDR3 runs to 14 residues. Germline V gives CDR1 SGDLS, CDR2 YYNGEE. V was shortened by 1 base and J by 8 bases, with 10 bases between the two germline ends. The CDR3 nucleotides are TGTGCCAGCAGCGTACAGGGGCCAGATTCACCCCTCCACTTT. As protein: CASSVQGPDSPLHF.

The CDR3 nucleotides are TGTGCCACCAGCAGCCGCACAGGGTCTGGGAATTCACCCCTCCACTTT. It specifies CATSSRTGSGNSPLHF. The chain uses TRBV15 and TRBJ1-6; a weak D match, TRBD1 (6 bases). Trimming took off 3 bases at V and 7 bases at J, with 16 bases between the two ends. Germline-derived CDR1 and CDR2 are LNHNV and YYDKDF (reference sequence). This CDR3 comprises 16 residues.

This clone showed up just a few times. The chain employs TRBV19 and TRBJ1-2, with D hard to call. Trimming left V 3 bases short and J 4 bases short, with 18 bases between. The CDR3 spans 16 residues. Germline V CDR1 and CDR2: LNHDA, SQIVND (reference sequence). CDR3 loop: CASSIQVGESGYGYTF. Here the CDR3 DNA reads TGTGCCAGTAGTATTCAGGTCGGGGAATCTGGCTATGGCTACACCTTC.

This chain uses TRBV9 with TRBJ2-7; 7 nucleotides line up with TRBD2. The V and J ends lost 0 bases and 5 bases, in that order; junction bases with no gene match: 11. Germline V CDR1 and CDR2: SGDLS, YYNGEE. The CDR3 has 16 residues. The CDR3 DNA reads TGTGCCAGCAGCGTAGATCAATCGAGACTAGCTGACGAGCAGTACTTC. It encodes CASSVDQSRLADEQYF.